This TCR beta chain was identified in a study of identical twins. A universal primer site was created by template switching, with the cDNA bearing unique molecular identifiers. A single record per CDR3 protein comes from TCRdb applying MiXCR to the 5' RACE reads. The data contain approximately 470,000 distinct CDR3 sequences, 14% of them singletons. Notes on the study in general: Abundant cord blood beta clonotypes carried fewer insertions; memory repertoires showed none.

This clonotype was seen more than once but under ten times. The target antigen is unknown. V was cut by 0 bases and J by 0 bases, with 6 bases left in between. Germline CDR1 is LNHNV and CDR2 is YYDKDF (reference sequence). The CDR3 extends over 15 amino acids. This sample also appeared in a second study, on yellow fever vaccine responses in identical twins.

The sequence was obtained from a woman younger than 30 in good health. The sample consisted of CD4+ T cells sorted from blood. The chain has TRBV15 and TRBJ1-3; D is undetermined. The CDR3 is CATSRETFSGNTIYF. CDR3 sequence (DNA): TGTGCCACCAGCAGAGAAACGTTCTCTGGAAACACCATATATTTT. The full variable domain, in which reference TRBV15 and TRBJ1-3 provide the parts outside the CDR3, is DAMVIQNPRYQVTQFGKPVTLSCSQTLNHNVMYWYQQKSSQAPKLLFHYYDKDFNNEADTPDNFQSRRPNTSFCFLDIRSPGLGDTAMYLCATSRETFSGNTIYFGEGSWLTVV.